The subject of this entry is one T cell receptor beta chain. This clonotype appeared a few times. No cognate antigen has been identified for it. The record has no base qualities; no much larger clone is one base away. The cysteine opens and the phenylalanine closes a CDR3 of 15 amino acids. CDR3 DNA is the only sequence kept; it has 45 bases, read in frame from the first base. Unmatched junction bases come to 11, with V trimmed by 8 bases and J by 4 bases. The germline V gene supplies CDR1 SGHTA and CDR2 FQGNSA. The sample belongs to a study of CD8 T cells in ankylosing spondylitis (dated by TCRdb to about 2017). For the study in its entirety: To find TCR variants linked to disease, the study profiled T cell receptor beta repertoires in ankylosing spondylitis patients and healthy donors. The full study cohort comprised around 23 ankylosing spondylitis patients and roughly 100 healthy donors. Peripheral blood was sampled, and synovial fluid was additionally collected from ankylosing spondylitis patients.

The sequencing machine was an Illumina HiSeq 2500. Quantitative 5'-RACE with molecular barcodes was used to prepare TCR beta libraries. On the study's bioinformatics: A new computational method, built on a probabilistic model of VDJ rearrangement, was used to identify disease-linked TCR variants. The raw public data were reprocessed by TCRdb itself: fastp quality trimming at Q25, MiXCR clonotype calling, in-frame beta chains only. Rows matching on CDR3 protein sequence are summarized as one entry with the most common DNA and genes. These V and J calls are TCRdb output, not the study's own analysis. The table for this sample lists 390,000 or so distinct CDR3 sequences; 20% to 25% of them were counted only once. The ten largest clones represent roughly 16% of the sample. Beyond this particular receptor, the publication reports: Blood from ankylosing spondylitis patients appeared to be characterized by a TCR beta motif composed of under ten highly homologous amino acid variants. According to the report, matched synovial fluid samples from ankylosing spondylitis patients were significantly enriched for the disease-linked clones. In peripheral blood, the disease-linked clones were found at relatively low frequencies and had a CD8+ phenotype. Some of the motif variants had been reported before in the synovial fluid and blood of reactive arthritis patients, a finding that suggests common disease-initiation mechanisms.

The chain joins TRBV7-2 to TRBJ2-1, and 7 junction bases match TRBD2. The receptor was isolated from a male donor with ankylosing spondylitis. The specimen sequenced was blood, either unsorted or a sorted T cell fraction (not recorded which). The CDR3 region reads CASQTGLIRYNEQFF. The nucleotide sequence reads TGTGCCAGCCAAACGGGACTAATCCGATACAATGAGCAGTTCTTC. Beyond the CDR3, the reference TRBV7-2 and TRBJ2-1 genes provide the residues; the full variable domain reads: GAGVSQSPSNKVTEKGKDVELRCDPISGHTALYWYRQSLGQGLEFLIYFQGNSAPDKSGLPSDRFSAERTGGSVSTLTIQRTQQEDSAVYLCASQTGLIRYNEQFFGPGTRLTVL.